Below are 8 T cell receptor beta chains sequenced from a single sample in a study of T cell changes during pregnancy in multiple sclerosis. Sequenced by immunoSEQ multiplex PCR; TCRdb stores in-frame clones only, minus some. Of tens of thousands of clones listed, 88% were seen once; the top ten hold roughly 0.74%. This specimen consisted of CD4+ T cells from peripheral blood mononuclear cells, obtained in the first trimester of pregnancy. The receptors shown here come from a female donor in good health, enrolled as a control in a pregnancy study.

The chain employs TRBV19 and TRBJ2-2; 14 nucleotides line up with TRBD2. The CDR3 length is 18 residues. With 6 bases clipped from V and 0 bases from J, the junction kept 6 bases outside the gene matches. Germline V CDR1 and CDR2: LNHDA, SQIVND (reference sequence). This chain's CDR3 is CASSGTSGRTANTGELFF. Written as DNA, the CDR3 is TGTGCCAGTAGCGGGACTAGCGGGAGAACTGCGAACACCGGGGAGCTGTTTTTT.

The genes are TRBV29-1 and TRBJ1-2; TRBD1 is a possible D gene (5 bases). CDR3 length: 12 amino acids. Germline loops: CDR1 SQVTM, CDR2 ANQGSEA. V was shortened by 4 bases and J by 7 bases, with 13 bases between the two germline ends. The CDR3 loop reads CSVVRSRVGYTF. CDR3 sequence (DNA): TGCAGCGTTGTCCGCAGCAGGGTTGGCTACACCTTC.

The CDR3 bases are TGTGCCAGCAGCTTAACGGGGGGGACCTACGAGCAGTACTTC. As protein: CASSLTGGTYEQYF. This rearrangement joins TRBV11-2 to TRBJ2-7, with 8 nucleotides matching TRBD2. This CDR3 comprises 14 residues. From germline, CDR1 is SGHAT and CDR2 FQNNGV. V lost 2 bases and J lost 2; bases outside the gene matches: 2.

The chain carries TRBV7-8 and TRBJ2-5, with 8 bases lining up with TRBD1. This CDR3 is built from 17 residues. V lost 5 bases to trimming and J lost 4 bases; unmatched junction nucleotides: 15. Germline values: CDR1 SGHVS, CDR2 FQNEAQ. Here the CDR3 reads CASSPSAGQGLSETQYF. The CDR3 coding sequence is TGTGCCAGCAGCCCATCGGCTGGACAGGGTTTATCAGAGACCCAGTACTTC.

V is TRBV2 and J is TRBJ1-2, with D possibly TRBD1 on 6 matching bases. This CDR3 has 13 amino acids. The germline CDR1 and CDR2 sequences are SNHLY and FYNNEI. V was trimmed by 8 bases and J by 6 bases, leaving 16 bases between them. The CDR3 region has the DNA TGTGCCAGCGAGGAGAGGACAGCGCATGGCTACACCTTC. It yields the protein CASEERTAHGYTF.

The J gene is TRBJ1-2, the V gene TRBV2; TRBD1 agrees at 9 bases. Germline loops: CDR1 SNHLY, CDR2 FYNNEI. J was trimmed by 6 bases and V by 6 bases; bases with no gene match: 5. The CDR3 runs to 13 residues. The CDR3 spells CASSPDRGNGYTF. The CDR3 coding sequence is TGTGCCAGCAGCCCTGACAGGGGGAATGGCTACACCTTC.

The rearrangement uses TRBV30 and TRBJ1-5; TRBD1 is a possible D gene (6 bases). V lost 5 bases to trimming and J lost 6 bases, with 17 bases between them. Germline CDR1 is GTSNPN and CDR2 is SVGIG (reference sequence). This CDR3 has 14 residues. CDR3 loop: CAWGRAGEGQPQHF. The CDR3 bases are TGTGCCTGGGGCCGAGCAGGGGAGGGTCAGCCCCAGCATTTT.

The chain is built from TRBV14 and TRBJ2-4; the match to TRBD2 covers 7 bases. Germline V gene sequence: CDR1 SGHDN, CDR2 FVKESK. After removal of 3 bases from V and 0 bases from J, the junction contained 2 bases not matched to a gene. The CDR3 is made up of 15 amino acids. In nucleotides, the CDR3 is TGTGCCAGCAGCCAGGGAGGGGCAGCCAAAAACATTCAGTACTTC. It translates to CASSQGGAAKNIQYF. Full variable domain (missing parts from reference TRBV14 and TRBJ2-4): EAGVTQFPSHSVIEKGQTVTLRCDPISGHDNLYWYRRVMGKEIKFLLHFVKESKQDESGMPNNRFLAERTGGTYSTLKVQPAELEDSGVYFCASSQGGAAKNIQYFGAGTRLSVL.